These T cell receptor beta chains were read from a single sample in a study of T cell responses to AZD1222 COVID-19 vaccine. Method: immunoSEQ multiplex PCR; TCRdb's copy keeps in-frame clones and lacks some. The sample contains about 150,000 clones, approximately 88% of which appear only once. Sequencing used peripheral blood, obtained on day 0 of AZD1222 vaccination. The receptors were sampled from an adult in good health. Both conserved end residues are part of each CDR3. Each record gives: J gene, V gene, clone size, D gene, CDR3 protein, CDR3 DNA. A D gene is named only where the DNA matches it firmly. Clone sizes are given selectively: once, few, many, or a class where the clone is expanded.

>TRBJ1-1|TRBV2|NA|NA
CASSEGHQNTEAFF
TGTGCCAGCAGTGAAGGACACCAGAACACTGAAGCTTTCTTT
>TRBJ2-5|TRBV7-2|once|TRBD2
CASSAGLAGGQETQYF
TGTGCCAGCAGCGCCGGACTAGCGGGGGGGCAAGAGACCCAGTACTTC
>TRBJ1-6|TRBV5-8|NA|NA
CASSIDRLPPLHF
TGTGCCAGCAGCATTGACAGGCTTCCTCCCCTCCACTTT
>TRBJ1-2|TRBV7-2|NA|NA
CASSLQRIYGYTF
TGTGCCAGCAGCTTACAGAGAATCTATGGCTACACCTTC
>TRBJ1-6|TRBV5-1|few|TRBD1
CASRYLGGTEDNSPLHF
TGCGCCAGCAGGTACCTTGGGGGGACAGAGGATAATTCACCCCTCCACTTT
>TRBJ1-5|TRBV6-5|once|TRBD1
CASSPDRGSNQPQHF
TGTGCCAGCAGCCCAGACAGGGGAAGCAATCAGCCCCAGCATTTT
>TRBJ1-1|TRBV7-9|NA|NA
CASSQDWNTEAFF
TGTGCCAGCAGCCAAGACTGGAACACTGAAGCTTTCTTT
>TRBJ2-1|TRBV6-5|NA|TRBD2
CASSFDPIRGGEQFF
TGTGCCAGCAGTTTCGACCCCATACGGGGGGGTGAGCAGTTCTTC
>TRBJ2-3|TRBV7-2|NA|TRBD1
CASSRPDRWSTDTQYF
TGTGCCAGCAGCAGACCGGACAGGTGGAGCACAGATACGCAGTATTTT
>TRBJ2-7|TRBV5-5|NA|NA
CASSLGTGVLYEQYF
TGTGCCAGCAGCTTGGGTACGGGGGTCCTCTACGAGCAGTACTTC
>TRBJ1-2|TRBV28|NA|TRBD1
CASRTTGYYGYTF
TGTGCCAGCAGAACGACAGGGTACTATGGCTACACCTTC
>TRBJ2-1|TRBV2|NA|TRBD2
CASSEALAGGPRFDEQFF
TGTGCCAGCAGTGAAGCGCTAGCGGGGGGGCCTCGGTTTGATGAGCAGTTCTTC
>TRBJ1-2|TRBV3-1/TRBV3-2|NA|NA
CASSQEGAARGNYGYTF
TGTGCCAGCAGCCAAGAGGGAGCAGCCCGGGGGAACTATGGCTACACCTTC